This entry lists 30 T cell receptor beta chains sequenced from one sample in a study of blood T cell repertoires in COVID-19. Clones were sequenced by immunoSEQ multiplex PCR, and TCRdb holds only the in-frame ones, with some missing. Of roughly 50,000 clones listed, 70% to 90% are singletons. Sequencing input: peripheral blood. The source is an elderly woman with COVID-19, enrolled during active disease.

This clone was observed once. The chain is built from TRBV5-4 and TRBJ1-2; D call uncertain. V was shortened by 0 bases and J by 1 base, with 10 bases between the two germline ends. This CDR3 spans 15 amino acids. The germline V gene encodes CDR1 SGHNT and CDR2 YYREEE (reference sequence). The CDR3 DNA reads TGTGCCAGCAGCTTGGACAGTCTCCGTAACTATGGCTACACCTTC. This codes for CASSLDSLRNYGYTF. Based on the CDR3 plus reference TRBV5-4 and TRBJ1-2, the full variable domain is ETGVTQSPTHLIKTRGQQVTLRCSSQSGHNTVSWYQQALGQGPQFIFQYYREEENGRGNFPPRFSGLQFPNYSSELNVNALELDDSALYLCASSLDSLRNYGYTFGSGTRLTVV.

The rearrangement uses TRBV11-2 and TRBJ2-5; 11 nucleotides line up with TRBD2. V shed 0 bases and J 4 bases; nucleotides not matched to a gene: 4. CDR3 length equals 16 residues. Germline CDR1 reads SGHAT; CDR2 reads FQNNGV. CDR3 region: CASSLDSGTSGETQYF. The CDR3 nucleotides are TGTGCCAGCAGCTTAGACTCCGGGACTAGCGGAGAGACCCAGTACTTC.

This chain uses TRBV7-2 with TRBJ1-3; 11 bases match TRBD1. This CDR3 comprises 18 residues. The J segment lost 0 bases and the V segment lost 5 bases, leaving 9 bases of the junction unmatched. Per the germline V gene, CDR1 is SGHTA and CDR2 is FQGNSA. Here the CDR3 reads CASSKWTGGYISGNTIYF. For the CDR3, the DNA is TGTGCCAGCAGCAAATGGACAGGGGGCTATATCTCTGGAAACACCATATATTTT.

This chain uses TRBV11-2 with TRBJ2-3; unclear D gene. This CDR3 comprises 14 residues. V lost 0 bases, J lost 0 bases, and 4 bases lay in between. Germline lookup yields CDR1 SGHAT and CDR2 FQNNGV. The CDR3 sequence is CASSLERSTDTQYF. CDR3 DNA: TGTGCCAGCAGCTTAGAGCGGAGCACAGATACGCAGTATTTT.

J is TRBJ2-7 and V is TRBV27; 8 bases fit TRBD2. Germline-derived CDR1 and CDR2 are MNHEY and SMNVEV (reference sequence). The CDR3 is 15 amino acids. Losses at the gene ends were 6 bases for V and 5 bases for J; bases not matched to a gene: 12. CDR3 residues: CASSPFRAGGHEQYF. The CDR3 DNA reads TGTGCCAGCAGCCCCTTCAGGGCGGGAGGTCACGAGCAGTACTTC.

There are a few counts of this clone. V gene TRBV3-1 (or the pseudogene TRBV3-2) combines with J gene TRBJ1-6, with D hard to call. The V and J ends lost 1 base and 1 base respectively, with 14 bases between them. Germline values: CDR1 LGHDT, CDR2 YNNKEL (reference sequence). The CDR3 has 18 residues. CDR3 residues: CASSQGPQSGSYNSPLHF. CDR3 DNA sequence: TGTGCCAGCAGCCAAGGGCCGCAGTCGGGATCCTATAATTCACCCCTCCACTTT.

This sequence joins TRBV7-6 and TRBJ2-3; 10 nucleotides line up with TRBD2. Germline CDR1 reads SGHVS; CDR2 reads FNYEAQ. Trimming removed 4 bases from V and 2 bases from J; junction bases left unmatched: 3. This CDR3 is 15 amino acids long. The CDR3, as DNA: TGTGCCAGCAGCTCACTAGCGGGGTACACAGATACGCAGTATTTT. The encoded protein is CASSSLAGYTDTQYF.

This chain uses TRBV2 with TRBJ2-7; 9 bases are shared with TRBD1. The CDR3 runs to 15 residues. Germline V gene data show CDR1 as SNHLY and CDR2 as FYNNEI. Trimming took 6 bases from V and 5 from J; bases not matched to a gene: 11. CDR3 sequence (DNA): TGTGCCAGCAGCGTACAGGGGGCCCCTACCAACGAGCAGTACTTC. This codes for CASSVQGAPTNEQYF.

This chain joins TRBV19 and TRBJ1-1, with 9 bases identical to TRBD1. CDR1 and CDR2 from the germline V gene are LNHDA and SQIVND (reference sequence). V dropped 7 bases and J dropped 3; count of bases not matched to a gene: 6. This CDR3 is built from 14 residues. The CDR3 is CASTGTGYDTEAFF. CDR3 nucleotide sequence: TGTGCCAGTACCGGGACAGGGTATGACACTGAAGCTTTCTTT. Using reference TRBV19 and TRBJ1-1 for the parts outside the CDR3, the full variable domain is DGGITQSPKYLFRKEGQNVTLSCEQNLNHDAMYWYRQDPGQGLRLIYYSQIVNDFQKGDIAEGYSVSREKKESFPLTVTSAQKNPTAFYLCASTGTGYDTEAFFGQGTRLTVV.

This chain uses TRBV14 with TRBJ2-1; 9 nucleotides agree with TRBD2. The V gene end was trimmed by 0 bases and the J gene end by 8 bases; junction bases not matched to a gene: 8. Per germline, CDR1 SGHDN and CDR2 FVKESK. The CDR3 runs to 16 residues. The CDR3 loop reads CASSQDSGSWEDEQFF. The CDR3 bases are TGTGCCAGCAGCCAAGATAGCGGGAGCTGGGAGGATGAGCAGTTCTTC.

The J gene is TRBJ1-6, the V gene TRBV4-3, with 8 bases identical to TRBD1. The trim removed 0 bases at V and 8 bases at J, leaving 3 bases unmatched. The CDR3 loop spans 15 amino acids. Germline V gives CDR1 LGHNA, CDR2 YSLEER. The CDR3 here is CASSQEYRGDSPLHF. CDR3 in DNA: TGCGCCAGCAGCCAAGAATACAGGGGGGATTCACCCCTCCACTTT.

V is TRBV2 and J is TRBJ2-5, with 14 bases fitting TRBD2. V gave up 6 bases and J gave up 5 bases; unmatched junction bases: 8. The CDR3 consists of 16 residues. The germline CDR1 and CDR2 sequences are SNHLY and FYNNEI. The CDR3 DNA follows: TGTGCCAGCAGGACCGGGACTAGCGGGGGACGGGAGACCCAGTACTTC. Translation gives CASRTGTSGGRETQYF.

The CDR3 protein is CATSTPGQVSETQYF. CDR3 coding DNA: TGTGCCACCAGTACCCCCGGACAGGTCTCGGAGACCCAGTACTTC. The chain carries TRBV24-1 and TRBJ2-5; 7 nucleotides agree with TRBD1. Germline assignment: CDR1 KGHDR and CDR2 SFDVKD. The CDR3 loop spans 15 amino acids. After removal of 6 bases from V and 5 bases from J, the junction contained 11 bases not matched to a gene.

The chain has TRBV15 and TRBJ1-6; possibly TRBD1 for D (6 bases). V was cut by 5 bases and J by 7 bases, with 18 bases left in between. Germline-derived CDR1 and CDR2 are LNHNV and YYDKDF (reference sequence). This CDR3 has 16 residues. The DNA of the CDR3 is TGTGCCACCAGCGTGACAGGTTCTCAACCGAATTCACCCCTCCACTTT. This codes for CATSVTGSQPNSPLHF.

This clone was detected once. V usage is TRBV2 and J usage is TRBJ2-3; 12 positions match TRBD1. CDR3 length: 17 residues. V dropped 6 bases and J dropped 0; count of bases not matched to a gene: 7. The V gene's germline CDR1 is SNHLY and CDR2 FYNNEI. CDR3 loop: CASRRGTGGLSTDTQYF. CDR3 in DNA: TGTGCCAGCAGGAGGGGGACAGGGGGCCTCAGCACAGATACGCAGTATTTT.

This chain links TRBV11-2 with TRBJ2-1, with D possibly matching TRBD2 (6 bases). Germline-derived CDR1 and CDR2 are SGHAT and FQNNGV. V was shortened by 5 bases and J by 6 bases, with 14 bases between the two germline ends. The CDR3 runs to 14 residues. The CDR3 is CASSLDGRPNEQFF. Here the CDR3 DNA reads TGTGCCAGCAGCCTGGACGGGAGACCCAATGAGCAGTTCTTC.

The V and J genes are TRBV7-9 and TRBJ2-7; possibly TRBD2 for D (5 bases). Germline V gene sequence: CDR1 SEHNR, CDR2 FQNEAQ (reference sequence). Trimming pared 2 bases from V and 4 bases from J, leaving 15 bases between. This CDR3 is 15 amino acids long. The CDR3 DNA follows: TGTGCCAGCAGCTTAACCGGGGATGTTGTTTACGAGCAGTACTTC. Its protein is CASSLTGDVVYEQYF.

The chain is built from TRBV14 and TRBJ1-2; D might be TRBD1 (5 bases). The CDR3 covers 15 residues. V lost 5 bases to trimming and J lost 4 bases, with 17 bases between them. In germline, CDR1 is SGHDN, CDR2 FVKESK. The CDR3 DNA is TGTGCCAGCAGCTTTACCTCAGGGACTCTCTATGGCTACACCTTC. Translating gives CASSFTSGTLYGYTF.

J is TRBJ1-1 and V is TRBV5-6, with 8 bases matching TRBD1. V trimming: 0 bases; J trimming: 4 bases; junction bases outside the gene matches: 8. This CDR3 is built from 16 residues. The germline V gene has CDR1 SGHDT and CDR2 YYEEEE. This CDR3 reads CASSLGTGLRGTEAFF. CDR3 in DNA: TGTGCCAGCAGCTTGGGGACAGGGCTAAGAGGCACTGAAGCTTTCTTT.

The CDR3 DNA follows: TGTGCCAGCAGCACGGGAGGGGAACCCTACAATGAGCAGTTCTTC. Amino acids: CASSTGGEPYNEQFF. The chain couples TRBV7-2 to TRBJ2-1, with 8 bases lining up with TRBD2. In germline, CDR1 is SGHTA, CDR2 FQGNSA. With 5 bases clipped from V and 2 bases from J, the junction kept 5 bases outside the gene matches. This CDR3 region has 15 residues. The full variable domain, with the rest looked up from reference TRBV7-2 and TRBJ2-1, is GAGVSQSPSNKVTEKGKDVELRCDPISGHTALYWYRQSLGQGLEFLIYFQGNSAPDKSGLPSDRFSAERTGGSVSTLTIQRTQQEDSAVYLCASSTGGEPYNEQFFGPGTRLTVL.

This clone was counted a few times. This chain uses TRBV3-1 (or the pseudogene TRBV3-2) with TRBJ1-5; D not certain. Per the germline V gene, CDR1 is LGHDT and CDR2 is YNNKEL (reference sequence). V dropped 2 bases and J dropped 5 bases, with 10 bases sitting between them. This CDR3 region has 14 residues. CDR3: CASSQSSGDQPQHF. The CDR3 coding sequence is TGTGCCAGCAGCCAATCTAGCGGGGATCAGCCCCAGCATTTT.

This clone came up once. The V gene is TRBV9, the J gene TRBJ1-4; D uncertain. Between the trimmed V and J ends, which lost 3 bases and 5 bases, there was a span of 5 bases. The CDR3 is 12 residues long. Germline assignment: CDR1 SGDLS and CDR2 YYNGEE. The CDR3 sequence is CASSAQNEKLFF. The CDR3 DNA sequence: TGTGCCAGCAGCGCCCAAAATGAAAAACTGTTTTTT. Combining the CDR3 with reference TRBV9 and TRBJ1-4 gives the whole variable domain DSGVTQTPKHLITATGQRVTLRCSPRSGDLSVYWYQQSLDQGLQFLIQYYNGEERAKGNILERFSAQQFPDLHSELNLSSLELGDSALYFCASSAQNEKLFFGSGTQLSVL.

The J gene is TRBJ2-1, the V gene TRBV6-5; D remains unclear. CDR3 size: 16 residues. V shed 0 bases and J shed 0 bases, with 9 bases lying between them. The germline V gene encodes CDR1 MNHEY and CDR2 SVGAGI. The CDR3 DNA is TGTGCCAGCAGTTACTCGGGCAGTAGCTCCTACAATGAGCAGTTCTTC. The encoded protein is CASSYSGSSSYNEQFF.

The chain is built from TRBV18 and TRBJ2-2, with 8 positions matching TRBD1. CDR1 and CDR2 (germline): KGHSH, LQKENI. The J segment lost 1 base and the V segment lost 3 bases, leaving 4 bases of the junction unmatched. The CDR3 sequence is 16 residues long. The DNA for the CDR3 is TGTGCCAGCTCACCTGGGACAGGCTTGAACACCGGGGAGCTGTTTTTT. Translating it yields CASSPGTGLNTGELFF.

The chain is built from TRBV28 and TRBJ2-2, with 9 bases lining up with TRBD1. J lost 7 bases, V lost 6 bases, and 21 bases had no gene match. Germline assignment: CDR1 MDHEN and CDR2 SYDVKM. The CDR3 has 19 amino acids. CDR3 loop: CASRDSVERTGVYGGELFF. The CDR3 DNA reads TGTGCCAGCAGGGATAGTGTTGAAAGGACAGGGGTTTATGGCGGGGAGCTGTTTTTT.

The chain uses TRBV28 and TRBJ2-2, with 9 nucleotides matching TRBD2. This CDR3 contains 14 residues. After removal of 8 bases from V and 6 bases from J, the junction contained 7 bases not matched to a gene. Germline lookup yields CDR1 MDHEN and CDR2 SYDVKM. This CDR3 is CASLGSGSSGELFF. In DNA form, the CDR3 reads TGTGCCAGCTTGGGTAGCGGGAGTTCCGGGGAGCTGTTTTTT.

The chain links TRBV19 to TRBJ2-3; D might be TRBD1 (5 bases). Germline CDR1 and CDR2: LNHDA and SQIVND (reference sequence). This CDR3 region has 15 residues. With 3 bases removed from V and 3 bases from J, the gap between germline ends came to 13 bases. The CDR3 nucleotides read TGTGCCAGTAGTATTCGTCCAGGGCATACAGATACGCAGTATTTT. Its protein product is CASSIRPGHTDTQYF.

V is TRBV9 and J is TRBJ2-2; possible D gene TRBD2, 6 bases. V lost 0 bases and J 3 bases, leaving 12 bases between the germline ends. CDR3 size: 16 residues. Germline lookup yields CDR1 SGDLS and CDR2 YYNGEE. The CDR3 reads CASSVVSSGDTGELFF. The CDR3 nucleotides read TGTGCCAGCAGCGTAGTGAGTAGCGGAGACACCGGGGAGCTGTTTTTT.

V and J are TRBV29-1 and TRBJ2-7; weak D call: TRBD2 (5 bases). There are 12 residues in the CDR3. V dropped 4 bases and J dropped 0 bases, with 7 bases sitting between them. Germline V gene lookup returns CDR1 SQVTM and CDR2 ANQGSEA. The CDR3 nucleotides read TGCAGCGTTGTTCGGGACTCCTACGAGCAGTACTTC. Amino acids: CSVVRDSYEQYF.

The chain recombines TRBV15 with TRBJ2-6; 12 bases map to TRBD1. The ends lost 5 bases at V and 1 base at J; junction bases unmatched: 6. The CDR3 length is 18 residues. Germline CDR1 reads LNHNV; CDR2 reads YYDKDF (reference sequence). The CDR3 nucleotides are TGTGCCACCAGCTCACCGGGACAGGGGGCTTCTGGGGCCAACGTCCTGACTTTC. The encoded protein is CATSSPGQGASGANVLTF.